The clone carrying this T cell receptor (beta chain) occurred a few times. Antigen specificity is unknown. These data are taken from a study of human T cells and chemical hapten exposure. Overall study: Small pooled library volume differences mainly caused per-sample TCR yield variation. The study, taken as a whole, reports: Once DPC sensitization occurred, TCRs above 1 in 1000 frequency showed no change.

Single cDNA molecules in the library carried unique molecular identifiers attached during preparation. Authors' data handling: Ranging from about 20,000 to 750,000, TCR counts per sample had a median value of roughly 96,000. From the RACE reads, TCRdb called clonotypes with MiXCR, one entry per CDR3 protein. Here the V and J calls rest on TCRdb's processing, not on the authors' analysis. The table records 130,000 or so distinct CDR3 sequences, about 9% of them present only once. Sample time point: healthy volunteer bleed at 2 weeks. Sequencing started from total RNA isolated from unfractionated whole blood. Material for sequencing was whole blood. The clonotype originates from a male donor in good health. Some clones in this sample may be carry-over from other donors' samples.

CDR3 nucleotide sequence: TGCGCCAGCAGCTTGGAGGGGTCTCTGCGCGAGCAGTACTTC. This codes for CASSLEGSLREQYF. The chain recombines TRBV5-1 with TRBJ2-7; D possibly corresponds to TRBD1 (5 bases). The germline V gene encodes CDR1 SGHRS and CDR2 YFSETQ. V was pared by 0 bases and J by 6 bases, with 13 bases between. The CDR3 spans 14 residues.